This T cell receptor beta chain comes out of a study of shared clonotypes between healthy human individuals. Overall study: Three plates were used per donor for CD4 naive, three for CD4 memory, two for CD8 naive and one for CD8 memory.

Clones were read by immunoSEQ multiplex PCR, and TCRdb kept only the in-frame ones, dropping some. The sample holds approximately 700,000 clones, less than 80% seen once. The V and J ends lost 6 bases and 0 bases, in that order; junction bases with no gene match: 3. Germline V gives CDR1 SNHLY, CDR2 FYNNEI. CDR3 length equals 15 residues. Study-level results: Naive CD4 clonotype sharing across a few donors was 4% to 5.5%.

This clone was recorded at least ten times. Its antigen is unidentified. The same CDR3 also results from other DNA sequences found in this sample. V and J are TRBV2 and TRBJ2-1; 9 bases are a match to TRBD2. This TCR was sampled from a woman under 40 in good health. The sequencing sample was made of memory CD4+ T cells sorted from blood. As for subset: CD45RA-negative fraction. Here the CDR3 DNA reads TGTGCCAGCAGCTATAGCGGGAGCTCCTACAATGAGCAGTTCTTC. Its protein is CASSYSGSSYNEQFF.